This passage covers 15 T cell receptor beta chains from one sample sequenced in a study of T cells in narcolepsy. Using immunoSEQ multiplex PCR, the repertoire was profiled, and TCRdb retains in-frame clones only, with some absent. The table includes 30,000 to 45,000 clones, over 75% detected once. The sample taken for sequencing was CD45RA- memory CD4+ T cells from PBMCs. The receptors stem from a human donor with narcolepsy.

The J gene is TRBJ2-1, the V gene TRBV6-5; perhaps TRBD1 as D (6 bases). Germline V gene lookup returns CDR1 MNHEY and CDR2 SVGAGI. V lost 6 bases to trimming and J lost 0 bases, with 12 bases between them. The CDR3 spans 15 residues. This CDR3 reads CASRPDRSSYNEQFF. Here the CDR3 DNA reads TGTGCCAGCAGACCGGACAGAAGCTCCTACAATGAGCAGTTCTTC.

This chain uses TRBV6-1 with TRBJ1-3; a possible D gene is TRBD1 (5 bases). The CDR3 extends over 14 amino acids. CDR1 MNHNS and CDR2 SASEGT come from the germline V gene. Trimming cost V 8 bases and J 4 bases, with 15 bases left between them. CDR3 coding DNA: TGTGCCAGCCCCTCCCAGGGAGCGGGAAACACCATATATTTT. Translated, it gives CASPSQGAGNTIYF.

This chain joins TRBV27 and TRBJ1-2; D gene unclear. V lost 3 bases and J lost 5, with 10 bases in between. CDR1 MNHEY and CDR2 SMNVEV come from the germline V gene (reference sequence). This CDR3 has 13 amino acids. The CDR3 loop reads CASSFDPLYGYTF. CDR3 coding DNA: TGTGCCAGCAGTTTTGACCCCTTGTATGGCTACACCTTC.

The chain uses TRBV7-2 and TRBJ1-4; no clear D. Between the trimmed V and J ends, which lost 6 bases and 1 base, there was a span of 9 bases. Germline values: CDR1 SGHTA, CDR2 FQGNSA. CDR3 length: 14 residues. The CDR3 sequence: CASSYRRTNEKLFF. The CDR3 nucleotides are TGTGCCAGCAGTTACAGAAGAACTAATGAAAAACTGTTTTTT.

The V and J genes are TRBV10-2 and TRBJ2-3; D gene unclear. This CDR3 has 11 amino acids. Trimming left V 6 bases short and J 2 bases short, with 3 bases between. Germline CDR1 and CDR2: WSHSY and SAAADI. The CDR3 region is CASSSTDTQYF. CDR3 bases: TGCGCCAGCAGCTCCACAGATACGCAGTATTTT.

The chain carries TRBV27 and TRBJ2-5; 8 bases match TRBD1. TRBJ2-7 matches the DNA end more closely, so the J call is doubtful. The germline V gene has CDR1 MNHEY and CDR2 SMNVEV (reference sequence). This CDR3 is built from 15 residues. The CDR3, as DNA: TGTGCCAGCAGTTCCACCGGGACAGGACGTTACGAGCAGTACTTC. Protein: CASSSTGTGRYEQYF.

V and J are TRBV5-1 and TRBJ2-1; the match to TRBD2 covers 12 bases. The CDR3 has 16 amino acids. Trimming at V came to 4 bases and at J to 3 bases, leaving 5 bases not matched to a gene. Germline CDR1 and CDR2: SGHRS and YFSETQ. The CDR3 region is CASSLRTSGVYNEQFF. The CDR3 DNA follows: TGCGCCAGCAGCCTAAGGACTAGCGGGGTCTACAATGAGCAGTTCTTC.

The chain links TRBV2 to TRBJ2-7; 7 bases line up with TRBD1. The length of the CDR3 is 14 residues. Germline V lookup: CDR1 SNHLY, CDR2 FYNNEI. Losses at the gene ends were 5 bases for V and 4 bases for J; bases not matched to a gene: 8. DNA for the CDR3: TGTGCCAGCAGTCGACAGGGCTTGGGTTACGAGCAGTACTTC. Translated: CASSRQGLGYEQYF. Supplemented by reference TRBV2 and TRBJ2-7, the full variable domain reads EPEVTQTPSHQVTQMGQEVILRCVPISNHLYFYWYRQILGQKVEFLVSFYNNEISEKSEIFDDQFSVERPDGSNFTLKIRSTKLEDSAMYFCASSRQGLGYEQYFGPGTRLTVT.

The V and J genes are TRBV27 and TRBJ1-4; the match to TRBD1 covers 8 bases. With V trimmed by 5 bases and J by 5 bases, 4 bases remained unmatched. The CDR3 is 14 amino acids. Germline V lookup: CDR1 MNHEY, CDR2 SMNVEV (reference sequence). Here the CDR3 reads CASSPTGANEKLFF. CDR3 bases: TGTGCCAGCAGTCCGACAGGGGCCAATGAAAAACTGTTTTTT.

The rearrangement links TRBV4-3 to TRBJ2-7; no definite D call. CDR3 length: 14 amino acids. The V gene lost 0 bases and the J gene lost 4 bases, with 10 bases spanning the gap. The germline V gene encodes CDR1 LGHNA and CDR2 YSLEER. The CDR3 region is CASSQDIPPYEQYF. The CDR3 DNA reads TGCGCCAGCAGCCAAGATATCCCCCCTTACGAGCAGTACTTC.

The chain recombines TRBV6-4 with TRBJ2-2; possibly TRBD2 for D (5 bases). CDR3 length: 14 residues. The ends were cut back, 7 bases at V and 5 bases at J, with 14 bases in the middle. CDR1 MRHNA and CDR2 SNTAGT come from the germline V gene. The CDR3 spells CASTPLPGTGELFF. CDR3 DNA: TGTGCCAGCACCCCGCTCCCGGGAACCGGGGAGCTGTTTTTT.

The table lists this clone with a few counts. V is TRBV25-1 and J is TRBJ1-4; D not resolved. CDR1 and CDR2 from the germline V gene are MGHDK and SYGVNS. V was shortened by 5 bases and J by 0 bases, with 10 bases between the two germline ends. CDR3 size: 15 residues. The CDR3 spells CASSIVLATNEKLFF. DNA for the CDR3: TGTGCCAGCAGTATCGTCCTTGCAACTAATGAAAAACTGTTTTTT.

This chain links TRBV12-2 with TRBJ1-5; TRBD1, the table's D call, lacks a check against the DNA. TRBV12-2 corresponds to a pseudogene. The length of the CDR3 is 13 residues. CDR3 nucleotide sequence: TGTGCAAGGGCCACAGGTAGCAATCAGCCCCAGCATTTT. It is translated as CARATGSNQPQHF.

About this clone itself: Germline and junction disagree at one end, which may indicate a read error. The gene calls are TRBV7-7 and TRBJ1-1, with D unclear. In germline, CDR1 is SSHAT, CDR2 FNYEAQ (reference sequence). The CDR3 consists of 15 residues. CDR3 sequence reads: CASSLAQAGRAEAFF. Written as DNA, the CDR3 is TGTGCTAGCAGCTTAGCCCAGGCGGGCCGAGCTGAAGCTTTCTTT.

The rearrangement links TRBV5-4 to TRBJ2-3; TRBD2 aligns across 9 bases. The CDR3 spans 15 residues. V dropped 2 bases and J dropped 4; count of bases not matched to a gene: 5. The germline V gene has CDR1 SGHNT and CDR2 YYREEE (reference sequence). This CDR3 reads CASSFGTSYSDTQYF. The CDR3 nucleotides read TGTGCCAGCAGCTTCGGGACTAGCTACTCAGATACGCAGTATTTT.